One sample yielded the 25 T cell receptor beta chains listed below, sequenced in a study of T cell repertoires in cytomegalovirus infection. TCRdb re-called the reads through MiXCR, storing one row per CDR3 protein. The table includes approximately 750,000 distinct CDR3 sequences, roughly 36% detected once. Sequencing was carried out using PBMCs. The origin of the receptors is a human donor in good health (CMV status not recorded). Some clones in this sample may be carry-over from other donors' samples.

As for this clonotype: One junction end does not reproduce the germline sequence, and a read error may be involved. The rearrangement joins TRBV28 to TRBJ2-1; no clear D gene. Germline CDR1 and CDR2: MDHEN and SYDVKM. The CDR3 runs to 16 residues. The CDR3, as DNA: TGTGCCAGCAGTTACAGAGAACAAAGACCTTACAATGAGCAGTTATTC. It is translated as CASSYREQRPYNEQLF.

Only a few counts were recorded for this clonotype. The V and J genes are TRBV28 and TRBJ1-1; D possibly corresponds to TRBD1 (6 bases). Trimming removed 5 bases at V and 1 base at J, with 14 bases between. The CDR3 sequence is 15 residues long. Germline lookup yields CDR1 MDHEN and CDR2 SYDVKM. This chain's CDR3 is CASSPAGHPNTEAFF. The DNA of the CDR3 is TGTGCCAGCAGTCCTGCGGGACACCCGAACACTGAAGCTTTCTTT. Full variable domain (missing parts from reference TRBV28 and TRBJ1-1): DVKVTQSSRYLVKRTGEKVFLECVQDMDHENMFWYRQDPGLGLRLIYFSYDVKMKEKGDIPEGYSVSREKKERFSLILESASTNQTSMYLCASSPAGHPNTEAFFGQGTRLTVV.

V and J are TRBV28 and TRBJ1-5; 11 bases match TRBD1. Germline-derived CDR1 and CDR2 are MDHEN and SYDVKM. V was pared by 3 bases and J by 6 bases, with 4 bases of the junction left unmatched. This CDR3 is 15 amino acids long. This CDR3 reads CASSFPGQGGQPQHF. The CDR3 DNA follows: TGTGCCAGCAGTTTTCCGGGACAGGGGGGTCAGCCCCAGCATTTT.

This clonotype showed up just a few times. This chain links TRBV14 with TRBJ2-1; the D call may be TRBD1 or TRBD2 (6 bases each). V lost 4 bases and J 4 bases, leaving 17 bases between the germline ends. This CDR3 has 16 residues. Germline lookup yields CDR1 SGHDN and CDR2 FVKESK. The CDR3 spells CASSPGAGIGYNEQFF. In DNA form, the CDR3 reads TGTGCCAGCAGCCCGGGGGCGGGAATAGGTTACAATGAGCAGTTCTTC.

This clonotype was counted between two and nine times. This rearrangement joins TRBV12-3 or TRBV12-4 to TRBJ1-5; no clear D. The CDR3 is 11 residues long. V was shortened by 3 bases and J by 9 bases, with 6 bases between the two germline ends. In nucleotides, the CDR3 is TGTGCCAGCAGTTTTGCCGGGCCCCAGCATTTT. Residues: CASSFAGPQHF.

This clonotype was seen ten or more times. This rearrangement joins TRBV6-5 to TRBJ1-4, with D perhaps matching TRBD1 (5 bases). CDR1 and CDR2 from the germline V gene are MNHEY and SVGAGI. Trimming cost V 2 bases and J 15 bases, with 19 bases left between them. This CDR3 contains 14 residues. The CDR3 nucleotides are TGTGCCAGCAGTTACGCGGGCTTCCGGGGCCAAATGTTTTTT. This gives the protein CASSYAGFRGQMFF.

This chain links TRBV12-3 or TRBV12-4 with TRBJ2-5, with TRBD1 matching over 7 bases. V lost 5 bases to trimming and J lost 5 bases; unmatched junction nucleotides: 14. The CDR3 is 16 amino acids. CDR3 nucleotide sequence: TGTGCCAGCAGTAGAATTCCAGGGGGTTGGGGGGAGACCCAGTACTTC. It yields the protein CASSRIPGGWGETQYF.

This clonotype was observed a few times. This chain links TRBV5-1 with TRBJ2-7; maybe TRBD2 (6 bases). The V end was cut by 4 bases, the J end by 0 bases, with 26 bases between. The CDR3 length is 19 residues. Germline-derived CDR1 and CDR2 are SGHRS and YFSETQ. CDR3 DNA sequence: TGCGCCAGCAGCCCTCTTATATGGCCATGGGGGGTAAACTCCTACGAGCAGTACTTC. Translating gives CASSPLIWPWGVNSYEQYF. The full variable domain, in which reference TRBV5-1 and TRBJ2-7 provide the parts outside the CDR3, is KAGVTQTPRYLIKTRGQQVTLSCSPISGHRSVSWYQQTPGQGLQFLFEYFSETQRNKGNFPGRFSGRQFSNSRSEMNVSTLELGDSALYLCASSPLIWPWGVNSYEQYFGPGTRLTVT.

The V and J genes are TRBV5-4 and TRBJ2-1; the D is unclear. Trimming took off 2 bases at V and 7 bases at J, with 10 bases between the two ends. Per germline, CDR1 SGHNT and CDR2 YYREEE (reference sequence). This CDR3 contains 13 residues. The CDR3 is CASSFPEKNEQFF. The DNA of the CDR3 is TGTGCCAGCAGCTTCCCCGAGAAAAATGAGCAGTTCTTC.

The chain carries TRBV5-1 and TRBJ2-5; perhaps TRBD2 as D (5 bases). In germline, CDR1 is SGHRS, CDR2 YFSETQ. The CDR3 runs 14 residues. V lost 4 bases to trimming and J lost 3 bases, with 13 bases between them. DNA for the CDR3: TGCGCCAGCAGCCCCGAGGGTAGGAAAGAGACCCAGTACTTC. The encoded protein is CASSPEGRKETQYF.

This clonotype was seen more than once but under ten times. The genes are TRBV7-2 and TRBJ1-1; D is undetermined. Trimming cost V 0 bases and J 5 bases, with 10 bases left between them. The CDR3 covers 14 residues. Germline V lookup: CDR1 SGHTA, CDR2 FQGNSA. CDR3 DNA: TGTGCCAGCAGCTTAGCGTCTGGCCGTACTGAAGCTTTCTTT. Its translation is CASSLASGRTEAFF.

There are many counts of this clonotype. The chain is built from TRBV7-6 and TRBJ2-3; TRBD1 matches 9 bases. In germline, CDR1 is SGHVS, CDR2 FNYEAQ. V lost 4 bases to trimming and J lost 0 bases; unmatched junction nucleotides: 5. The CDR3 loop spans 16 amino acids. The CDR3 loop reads CASSSWTGVSTDTQYF. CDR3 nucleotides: TGTGCCAGCAGCTCCTGGACAGGGGTTAGCACAGATACGCAGTATTTT.

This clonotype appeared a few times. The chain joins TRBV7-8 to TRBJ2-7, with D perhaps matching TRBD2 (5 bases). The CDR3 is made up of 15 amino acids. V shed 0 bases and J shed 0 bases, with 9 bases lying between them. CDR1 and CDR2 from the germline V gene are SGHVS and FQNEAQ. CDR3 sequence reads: CASSLAAGSSYEQYF. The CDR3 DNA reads TGTGCCAGCAGCTTAGCTGCGGGTTCCTCCTACGAGCAGTACTTC.

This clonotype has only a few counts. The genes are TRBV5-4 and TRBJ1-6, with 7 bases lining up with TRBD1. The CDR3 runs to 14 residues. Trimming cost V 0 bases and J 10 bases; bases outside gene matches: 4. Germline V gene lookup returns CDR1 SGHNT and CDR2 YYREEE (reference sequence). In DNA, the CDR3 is TGTGCCAGCAGCTTGGCAGGGGGTGAGTCACCCCTCCACTTT. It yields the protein CASSLAGGESPLHF.

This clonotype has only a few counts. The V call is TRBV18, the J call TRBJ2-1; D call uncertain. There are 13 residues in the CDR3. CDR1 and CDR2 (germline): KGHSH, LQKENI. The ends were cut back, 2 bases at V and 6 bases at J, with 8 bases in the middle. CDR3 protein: CASSPDQSNEQFF. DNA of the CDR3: TGTGCCAGCTCACCAGATCAGAGCAATGAGCAGTTCTTC.

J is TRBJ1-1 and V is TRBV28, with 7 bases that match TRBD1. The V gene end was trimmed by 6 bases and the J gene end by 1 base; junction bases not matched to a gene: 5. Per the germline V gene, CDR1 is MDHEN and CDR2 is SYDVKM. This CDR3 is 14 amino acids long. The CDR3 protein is CASRRQGQNTEAFF. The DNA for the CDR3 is TGTGCCAGCAGGAGACAGGGCCAGAACACTGAAGCTTTCTTT.

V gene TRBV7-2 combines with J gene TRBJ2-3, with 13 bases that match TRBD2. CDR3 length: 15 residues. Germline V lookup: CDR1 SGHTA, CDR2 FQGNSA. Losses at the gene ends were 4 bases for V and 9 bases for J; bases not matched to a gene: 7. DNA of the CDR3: TGTGCCAGCAGCTCAACTAGCGGGAGGGCTTCGACGCAGTATTTT. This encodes CASSSTSGRASTQYF.

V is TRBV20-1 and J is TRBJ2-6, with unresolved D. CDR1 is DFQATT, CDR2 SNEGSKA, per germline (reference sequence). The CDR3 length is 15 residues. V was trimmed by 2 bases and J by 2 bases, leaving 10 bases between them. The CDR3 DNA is TGCAGTGCTAGAAGGCAGAATCCTGGGGCCAACGTCCTGACTTTC. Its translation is CSARRQNPGANVLTF.

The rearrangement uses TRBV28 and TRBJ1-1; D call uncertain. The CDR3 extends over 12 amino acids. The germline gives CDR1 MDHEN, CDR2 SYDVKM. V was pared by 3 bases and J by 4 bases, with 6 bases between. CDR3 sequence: CASSLYPTEAFF. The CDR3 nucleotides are TGTGCCAGCAGTTTGTATCCCACTGAAGCTTTCTTT.

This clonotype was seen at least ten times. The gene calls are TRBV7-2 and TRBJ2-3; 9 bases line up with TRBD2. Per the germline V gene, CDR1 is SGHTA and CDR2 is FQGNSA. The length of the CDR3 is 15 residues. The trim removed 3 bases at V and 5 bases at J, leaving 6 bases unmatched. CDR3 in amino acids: CASSFGGRGLDTQYF. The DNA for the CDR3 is TGTGCCAGCAGCTTTGGCGGGAGGGGATTAGATACGCAGTATTTT.

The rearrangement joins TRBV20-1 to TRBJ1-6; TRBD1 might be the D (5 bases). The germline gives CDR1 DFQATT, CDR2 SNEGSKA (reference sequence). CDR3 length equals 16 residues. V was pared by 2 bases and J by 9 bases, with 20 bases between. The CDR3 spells CSARPPGLQKGSPLHF. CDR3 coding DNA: TGCAGTGCTAGACCCCCGGGACTTCAGAAGGGTTCACCCCTCCACTTT.

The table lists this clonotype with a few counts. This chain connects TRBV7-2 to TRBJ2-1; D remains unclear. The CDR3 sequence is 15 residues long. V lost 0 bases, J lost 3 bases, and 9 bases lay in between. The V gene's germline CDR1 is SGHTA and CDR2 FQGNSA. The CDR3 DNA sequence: TGTGCCAGCAGCTTAGCCTCAGCGCACTACAATGAGCAGTTCTTC. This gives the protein CASSLASAHYNEQFF.

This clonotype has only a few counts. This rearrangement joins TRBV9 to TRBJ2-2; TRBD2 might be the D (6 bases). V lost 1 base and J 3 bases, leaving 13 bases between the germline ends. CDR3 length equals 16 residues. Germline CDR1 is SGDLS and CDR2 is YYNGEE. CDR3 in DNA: TGTGCCAGCAGCGTAACTTCAACGGGGGACACCGGGGAGCTGTTTTTT. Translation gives CASSVTSTGDTGELFF.

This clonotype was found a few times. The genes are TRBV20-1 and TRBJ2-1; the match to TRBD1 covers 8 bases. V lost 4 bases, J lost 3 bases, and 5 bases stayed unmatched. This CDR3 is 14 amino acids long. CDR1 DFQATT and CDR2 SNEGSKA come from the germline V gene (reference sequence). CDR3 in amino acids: CSAIGTGLYNEQFF. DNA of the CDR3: TGCAGTGCTATTGGGACAGGCCTCTACAATGAGCAGTTCTTC.

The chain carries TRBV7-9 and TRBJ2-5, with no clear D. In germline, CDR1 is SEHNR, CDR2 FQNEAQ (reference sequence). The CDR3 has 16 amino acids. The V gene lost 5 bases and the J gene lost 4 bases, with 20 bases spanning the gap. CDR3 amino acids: CASSPPLDIPLETQYF. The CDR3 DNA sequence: TGTGCCAGCAGCCCTCCACTCGACATTCCCTTAGAGACCCAGTACTTC.